The present TCR beta chain was sequenced within a study of shared T cell receptors in the human thymus. Sequencing was performed with immunoSEQ multiplex PCR; in TCRdb, only in-frame clones are kept and a portion is missing. This sample has under 850,000 clones, with approximately 88% found just once. This clone was detected a few times. The germline V and J ends were trimmed by 4 bases and 2 bases, with 12 bases remaining between them. Germline CDR1 SQVTM, CDR2 ANQGSEA. CDR3 length: 14 amino acids. These data are also associated with another study on human thymus T cells. From that study: Thymus was obtained from resections taken during corrective heart surgery.

Sequencing was carried out using thymocytes. The TCR sequence derives from a boy younger than two with a congenital heart defect. The chain uses TRBV29-1 and TRBJ2-4, with D unresolved. The CDR3 loop reads CSVVVPLPKNIQYF. CDR3 DNA sequence: TGCAGCGTTGTCGTCCCCCTTCCCAAAAACATTCAGTACTTC.